These T cell receptor beta chains were read from a single sample in a study of early T cells in non-severe SARS-CoV-2 infection. MiXCR was run by TCRdb on the 5' RACE reads, yielding one entry per CDR3 protein. Of tens of thousands of distinct CDR3 sequences in the sample, roughly an eighth were seen once. Sample: whole blood. The receptors come from an adult who was a healthcare worker with PCR-confirmed SARS-CoV-2 infection or an uninfected control (not recorded which). CDR3s include the opening cysteine and the closing phenylalanine or tryptophan. A D gene is named only where the DNA matches it firmly. Where a row states a size, it is once, few, many or the class of an expanded clone; other rows omit it.

length: 14
D: TRBD2
J: TRBJ2-3
size: NA
V: TRBV2
DNA: TGTGCCAGCAGTGAGGGACTAGGCACAGATACGCAGTATTTT
CDR3: CASSEGLGTDTQYF

length: 15
D: NA
J: TRBJ2-2
size: NA
V: TRBV28
DNA: TGTGCCAGCAGTTTAGATCCCCTAGGGCCCGGGGAGCTGTTTTTT
CDR3: CASSLDPLGPGELFF

length: 13
D: NA
J: TRBJ2-1
size: many
V: TRBV7-9
DNA: TGTGCCAGCAGCTTAGGGGTCCGTGCGGCCCAGTTCTTC
CDR3: CASSLGVRAAQFF

length: 15
D: NA
J: TRBJ2-7
size: NA
V: TRBV10-3
DNA: TGTGCCATCAGGAAGGAGGGGATAGGTTCCTACGAGCAGTACTTC
CDR3: CAIRKEGIGSYEQYF

length: 12
D: NA
J: TRBJ2-5
size: many
V: TRBV5-1
DNA: TGCGCCAGCAGCTTGCAGGAAGAGACCCAGTACTTC
CDR3: CASSLQEETQYF

length: 12
D: NA
J: TRBJ2-1
size: NA
V: TRBV5-4
DNA: TGTGCCAGCAGCTTTACGAGGAATGAGCAGTTCTTC
CDR3: CASSFTRNEQFF

length: 16
D: NA
J: TRBJ2-2
size: few
V: TRBV3-1
DNA: TGTGCCAGCAGCCACGGCGTGGGGATGAACACCGGGGAGCTGTTTTTT
CDR3: CASSHGVGMNTGELFF

length: 13
D: NA
J: TRBJ2-3
size: once
V: TRBV10-3
DNA: TGTGCCATCAGTGTAACCGGGCCAGATACGCAGTATTTT
CDR3: CAISVTGPDTQYF

length: 12
D: NA
J: TRBJ2-7
size: many
V: TRBV6-2/TRBV6-3
DNA: TGTGCCACCGGACTAAGGGTCCACGAGCAGTACTTC
CDR3: CATGLRVHEQYF

length: 12
D: NA
J: TRBJ2-1
size: medium-sized
V: TRBV7-9
DNA: TGTGCCAGCAGCTTAGTTCTTGATGAGCAGTTCTTC
CDR3: CASSLVLDEQFF

length: 11
D: NA
J: TRBJ2-1
size: few
V: TRBV10-3
DNA: TGTGCCAGTACTAGCAGGGAGGAGCAGTTCTTC
CDR3: CASTSREEQFF

length: 13
D: TRBD1
J: TRBJ2-7
size: many
V: TRBV25-1
DNA: TGTGCCAGTCCGACAGGGCGGAACTACGAGCAGTACTTC
CDR3: CASPTGRNYEQYF

length: 13
D: TRBD2
J: TRBJ2-1
size: many
V: TRBV6-2/TRBV6-3
DNA: TGTGCCAGCAGTAGGTGGGGACTAGCTAAGACATTCTTC
CDR3: CASSRWGLAKTFF

length: 15
D: TRBD1
J: TRBJ1-6
size: few
V: TRBV5-1
DNA: TGCGCCAGCAGCGGGTCGGGACAGGCAAATTCACCCCTCCACTTT
CDR3: CASSGSGQANSPLHF

length: 15
D: NA
J: TRBJ2-3
size: NA
V: TRBV9
DNA: TGTGCCAGCAGCGTAGAGGGGACTAGCACAGATACGCAGTATTTT
CDR3: CASSVEGTSTDTQYF

length: 17
D: NA
J: TRBJ1-5
size: NA
V: TRBV7-2
DNA: TGTGCCAGCAGCTTAGCGTGGGCGACGCCCCGGGCCCAGCCCCAGCATTTT
CDR3: CASSLAWATPRAQPQHF

length: 13
D: NA
J: TRBJ1-2
size: many
V: TRBV2
DNA: TGTGCCAGCAGGCCGGGAGGAAGGGACGGCTACACCTTC
CDR3: CASRPGGRDGYTF

length: 15
D: TRBD2
J: TRBJ2-7
size: NA
V: TRBV12-3/TRBV12-4
DNA: TGTGCCAGCAGTTTAGCCGGGGGGACTTCCTACGAGCAGTACTTC
CDR3: CASSLAGGTSYEQYF

length: 15
D: NA
J: TRBJ2-5
size: many
V: TRBV27
DNA: TGTGCCAGCAGTTCATCCCACCCTCTCCAAGAGACCCAGTACTTC
CDR3: CASSSSHPLQETQYF

length: 13
D: NA
J: TRBJ1-1
size: NA
V: TRBV3-1
DNA: TGTGCCAGCAGCCAATATTCGGGCACTGAAGCTTTCTTT
CDR3: CASSQYSGTEAFF

length: 14
D: NA
J: TRBJ2-5
size: NA
V: TRBV11-2
DNA: TGTGCCAGCACCTCCTTCGAGGATCAAGAGACCCAGTACTTC
CDR3: CASTSFEDQETQYF

length: 14
D: TRBD1
J: TRBJ2-5
size: many
V: TRBV7-2
DNA: TGTGCCAGCAGCCAGACAGGGTCTCGAGAGACCCAGTACTTC
CDR3: CASSQTGSRETQYF

length: 15
D: TRBD2
J: TRBJ2-1
size: NA
V: TRBV20-1
DNA: TGCAGTGCCAGGGGACTAGCGGGACGCTACAATGAGCAGTTCTTC
CDR3: CSARGLAGRYNEQFF

length: 16
D: TRBD2
J: TRBJ2-3
size: many
V: TRBV7-2
DNA: TGTGCCAGCAGCTCGCCCACTAGCGGGAGGCTTGATACGCAGTATTTT
CDR3: CASSSPTSGRLDTQYF

length: 17
D: TRBD2
J: TRBJ2-7
size: NA
V: TRBV9
DNA: TGTGCCAGCAGCGTAGTAGGGACTAGCGGGAGATTTAATGAGCAGTACTTC
CDR3: CASSVVGTSGRFNEQYF

length: 13
D: NA
J: TRBJ2-7
size: few
V: TRBV30
DNA: TGTGCCTGGGGACTGAAGGGACCAAACGAGCAGTACTTC
CDR3: CAWGLKGPNEQYF

length: 15
D: TRBD1
J: TRBJ2-1
size: few
V: TRBV12-3/TRBV12-4
DNA: TGTGCCAGCAGTTTAGAGGGGGCTCCTGGTAGTAAGCAGTTCTTC
CDR3: CASSLEGAPGSKQFF

length: 16
D: NA
J: TRBJ1-2
size: few
V: TRBV18
DNA: TGTGCCAGCTCACCACCCGGAAAGCAACAAAACTATGGCTACACCTTC
CDR3: CASSPPGKQQNYGYTF

length: 12
D: NA
J: TRBJ2-7
size: NA
V: TRBV7-2
DNA: TGTGCCAGCACCCGTAAAACCTACGAGCAGTACTTC
CDR3: CASTRKTYEQYF

length: 13
D: NA
J: TRBJ2-5
size: few
V: TRBV15
DNA: TGTGCCACCAGCAGCCTTGCCCCGACCTCGGAGTACTTC
CDR3: CATSSLAPTSEYF

length: 16
D: NA
J: TRBJ1-4
size: few
V: TRBV12-3/TRBV12-4
DNA: TGTGCCAGCAGTCCGGACAGATGGGTTGCGGGTGAAAAACTGTTTTTT
CDR3: CASSPDRWVAGEKLFF

length: 14
D: NA
J: TRBJ2-7
size: many
V: TRBV6-5
DNA: TGTGCCAGCAGTCCCGAGGTGAGGTCCTACGAGCAGTACTTC
CDR3: CASSPEVRSYEQYF